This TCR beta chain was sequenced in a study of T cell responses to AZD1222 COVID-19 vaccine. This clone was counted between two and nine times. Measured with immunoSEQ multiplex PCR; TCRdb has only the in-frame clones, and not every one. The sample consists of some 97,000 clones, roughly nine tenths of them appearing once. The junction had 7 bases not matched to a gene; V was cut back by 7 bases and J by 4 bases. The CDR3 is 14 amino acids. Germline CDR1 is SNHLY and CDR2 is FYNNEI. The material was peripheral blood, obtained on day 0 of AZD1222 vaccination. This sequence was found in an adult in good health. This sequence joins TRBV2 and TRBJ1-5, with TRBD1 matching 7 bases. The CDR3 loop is CASNPDRLNQPQHF. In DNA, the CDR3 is TGTGCCAGCAACCCGGACAGGCTGAATCAGCCCCAGCATTTT.